These 27 T cell receptor beta chains were sequenced from one sample in a study of human T cells and chemical hapten exposure (dated by TCRdb to about 2021). Libraries were made using RACE. Sequencer: NextSeq 500. TCRdb applied fastp at Q25 and MiXCR to the public reads, then kept only in-frame beta chains. Duplicate CDR3 protein sequences are folded into a single record with the most common DNA and genes. The sample contains under 45,000 distinct CDR3 sequences, around 5.5% of them found a single time. The ten largest make up more than 10% of the sample. The sample's time point, from its label and the paper: healthy volunteer bleed at 6 weeks. Unfractionated whole blood was collected in Tempus Blood RNA tubes, and total RNA was extracted from that blood. Sequencing was carried out using whole blood. The source of these receptors is a human donor in good health. Some clones in this sample may be carry-over from other donors' samples.

This clonotype was seen ten or more times. The V call is TRBV29-1, the J call TRBJ2-3; 12 bases agree with TRBD2. J gave up 1 base and V 1 base, and 0 bases lay outside the gene matches. This CDR3 region has 15 residues. CDR1 is SQVTM, CDR2 ANQGSEA, per germline. CDR3 sequence reads: CSVEGTSGGTDTQYF. DNA for the CDR3: TGCAGCGTTGAAGGGACTAGCGGGGGCACAGATACGCAGTATTTT.

This clonotype was seen repeatedly, ten times or more. The chain joins TRBV20-1 to TRBJ2-7, with TRBD1 matching 8 bases. Trimming at V came to 3 bases and at J to 5 bases, leaving 12 bases not matched to a gene. The CDR3 contains 15 residues. Germline V gene data show CDR1 as DFQATT and CDR2 as SNEGSKA (reference sequence). The CDR3 region has the DNA TGCAGTGCTAGTTTAGGACAGGGTGGTTCGGACGAGCAGTACTTC. As protein: CSASLGQGGSDEQYF.

This clonotype has a count of ten or more. The chain recombines TRBV7-2 with TRBJ2-7; 10 positions match TRBD2. From germline, CDR1 is SGHTA and CDR2 FQGNSA. After removal of 1 base from V and 3 bases from J, the junction contained 6 bases not matched to a gene. CDR3 length: 16 amino acids. CDR3 residues: CASSLEGTSVFYEQYF. In nucleotides, the CDR3 is TGTGCCAGCAGCTTAGAGGGGACTAGCGTTTTCTACGAGCAGTACTTC.

The rearrangement uses TRBV11-2 and TRBJ1-4, with D hard to call. The germline gives CDR1 SGHAT, CDR2 FQNNGV. V was trimmed by 0 bases and J by 11 bases, leaving 10 bases between them. CDR3 size: 13 residues. The CDR3 spells CASSLERGRKLFF. The CDR3 DNA reads TGTGCCAGCAGCTTAGAACGAGGGAGGAAACTGTTTTTT.

This clonotype appeared a few times. The chain recombines TRBV12-3 or TRBV12-4 with TRBJ1-5, with TRBD1 matching over 7 bases. The trim removed 7 bases at V and 3 bases at J, leaving 3 bases unmatched. There are 13 residues in the CDR3. CDR3 sequence reads: CASKGTDNQPQHF. The DNA for the CDR3 is TGTGCCAGCAAGGGGACAGACAATCAGCCCCAGCATTTT.

This clonotype came up many times. This rearrangement joins TRBV2 to TRBJ1-2; 9 bases are shared with TRBD1. CDR1 and CDR2 (germline): SNHLY, FYNNEI. This CDR3 comprises 15 residues. V was clipped by 7 bases and J by 8 bases; unmatched bases: 14. CDR3 sequence: CASIPQTGGGLGYTF. For the CDR3, the DNA is TGTGCCAGCATTCCCCAAACAGGGGGCGGGCTGGGCTACACCTTC.

This clonotype has at least ten counts. This CDR3 is CASSLSLRRERNTGELFF. The CDR3 region has the DNA TGTGCCAGCAGCCTCTCCCTTCGGCGGGAGCGAAACACCGGGGAGCTGTTTTTT. The chain employs TRBV28 and TRBJ2-2, with 7 bases aligning to TRBD2. Germline V gives CDR1 MDHEN, CDR2 SYDVKM. The CDR3 is 18 residues long. V shed 6 bases, J shed 2 bases, and the junction held 15 bases outside the gene matches.

This chain connects TRBV29-1 to TRBJ2-1; 11 bases match TRBD1. This CDR3 has 17 residues. CDR1 is SQVTM, CDR2 ANQGSEA, per germline. Losses at the gene ends were 8 bases for V and 0 bases for J; bases not matched to a gene: 12. For the CDR3, the DNA is TGCAGCCACGGACAGGGGGCTCGGGGGAGCTCCTACAATGAGCAGTTCTTC. Its protein is CSHGQGARGSSYNEQFF.

In this sample, this clonotype turned up many times. V usage is TRBV9 and J usage is TRBJ2-1; the D call may be TRBD1 or TRBD2 (5 bases each). CDR3 size: 14 residues. Trimming stripped 4 bases from V and 3 bases from J, with 11 bases between. The V gene's germline CDR1 is SGDLS and CDR2 YYNGEE. CDR3 region: CASSMGPIYNEQFF. The CDR3 DNA sequence: TGTGCCAGCAGCATGGGACCGATCTACAATGAGCAGTTCTTC.

This clonotype occurred many times. This rearrangement joins TRBV7-9 to TRBJ2-7; D is ambiguous. The CDR3 has 13 residues. Trimming removed 7 bases at V and 2 bases at J, with 12 bases between. The V gene's germline CDR1 is SEHNR and CDR2 FQNEAQ (reference sequence). CDR3 bases: TGTGCCAGCACCTCTGGACGGGCCTACGAGCAGTACTTC. Protein product: CASTSGRAYEQYF.

This clonotype was seen more than once but under ten times. V gene TRBV14 combines with J gene TRBJ2-4; unclear D gene. This CDR3 has 12 amino acids. V was shortened by 4 bases and J by 6 bases, with 7 bases between the two germline ends. Germline V gene lookup returns CDR1 SGHDN and CDR2 FVKESK. DNA of the CDR3: TGTGCCAGCAGCCTGGGCGTAAACATTCAGTACTTC. Amino acids: CASSLGVNIQYF.

This clonotype occurred many times. This rearrangement joins TRBV20-1 to TRBJ1-2; D is unclear. V lost 6 bases and J 0 bases, leaving 14 bases between the germline ends. The V gene's germline CDR1 is DFQATT and CDR2 SNEGSKA (reference sequence). The CDR3 totals 14 residues. The CDR3 reads CSALRKDSNYGYTF. CDR3 in DNA: TGCAGTGCCCTAAGGAAGGACTCTAACTATGGCTACACCTTC.

This clonotype was picked up many times. The chain has TRBV6-2 or TRBV6-3 and TRBJ1-6; D gene uncertain. Germline V gene sequence: CDR1 MNHEY, CDR2 SVGEGT. CDR3 length equals 15 residues. With 8 bases removed from V and 0 bases from J, the gap between germline ends came to 11 bases. Here the CDR3 reads CASVRERSYNSPLHF. In DNA, the CDR3 is TGTGCCAGCGTACGGGAACGCTCCTATAATTCACCCCTCCACTTT.

At least ten counts were recorded for this clonotype. The rearrangement uses TRBV5-1 and TRBJ1-4; 9 nucleotides match TRBD1. V shed 3 bases and J 6 bases; nucleotides not matched to a gene: 6. Germline-derived CDR1 and CDR2 are SGHRS and YFSETQ. This CDR3 spans 15 amino acids. DNA for the CDR3: TGCGCCAGCAGCTCGGAACAGGGGGCTTATGAAAAACTGTTTTTT. It codes for CASSSEQGAYEKLFF.

This clonotype was seen at least ten times. This chain connects TRBV3-1 to TRBJ2-7; TRBD2 might be the D (5 bases). This CDR3 region has 13 residues. Germline V gives CDR1 LGHDT, CDR2 YNNKEL (reference sequence). The V end lost 4 bases, the J end lost 4 bases, and 11 bases lay between the germline ends. CDR3 coding DNA: TGTGCCAGCAGCCTCACTAGTTCGTACGAGCAGTACTTC. Protein: CASSLTSSYEQYF.

Ten or more counts support this clonotype. This rearrangement joins TRBV29-1 to TRBJ2-7; 8 bases line up with TRBD2. CDR1 is SQVTM and CDR2 is ANQGSEA in the germline V gene. J lost 9 bases, V lost 0 bases, and 4 bases had no gene match. The CDR3 is made up of 12 amino acids. Here the CDR3 reads CSVEDFREGQYF. The CDR3 DNA reads TGCAGCGTTGAAGATTTCCGGGAGGGGCAGTACTTC.

The genes are TRBV19 and TRBJ2-1; no clear D gene. V was pared by 0 bases and J by 0 bases, with 9 bases between. The CDR3 loop spans 16 amino acids. Germline V lookup: CDR1 LNHDA, CDR2 SQIVND (reference sequence). The chain's CDR3 is CASSIDDWSSYNEQFF. CDR3 nucleotides: TGTGCCAGTAGTATAGATGACTGGAGCTCCTACAATGAGCAGTTCTTC.

There are many counts of this clonotype. The chain links TRBV4-2 to TRBJ2-1; the D gene is possibly TRBD1 (5 bases). CDR1 is LGHNA and CDR2 is YNFKEQ in the germline V gene. V was pared by 0 bases and J by 9 bases, with 9 bases between. The CDR3 loop spans 13 amino acids. The DNA of the CDR3 is TGTGCCAGCAGCCAAGATAAGGGGCGTGAGCAGTTCTTC. It translates to CASSQDKGREQFF.

V usage is TRBV6-2 or TRBV6-3 and J usage is TRBJ1-1; the D is unclear. Germline V gene lookup returns CDR1 MNHEY and CDR2 SVGEGT. This CDR3 spans 17 amino acids. V was shortened by 2 bases and J by 0 bases, with 16 bases between the two germline ends. CDR3 sequence: CASSYDRRWLMNTEAFF. The CDR3 DNA reads as TGTGCCAGCAGTTACGATAGGCGTTGGCTGATGAACACTGAAGCTTTCTTT.

The CDR3, as DNA: TGTGCCAGCAGTTTCCCCGGGACAGGTGAAGCTTTCTTT. Translated: CASSFPGTGEAFF. The chain links TRBV28 to TRBJ1-1, with TRBD1 matching over 8 bases. Germline-derived CDR1 and CDR2 are MDHEN and SYDVKM. This CDR3 spans 13 amino acids. V lost 3 bases to trimming and J lost 7 bases; unmatched junction nucleotides: 4.

This clonotype was counted at least ten times. The chain employs TRBV2 and TRBJ2-6; 7 positions match TRBD1. Germline V gene sequence: CDR1 SNHLY, CDR2 FYNNEI. V lost 10 bases, J lost 2 bases, and 5 bases stayed unmatched. The CDR3 covers 14 residues. This CDR3 reads CANRQGAGANVLTF. DNA of the CDR3: TGTGCCAACCGGCAGGGGGCTGGGGCCAACGTCCTGACTTTC.

As concerns this clonotype: A much larger clone differs from this one at a single base, so this may be a read error. The J gene is TRBJ2-5, the V gene TRBV4-2; TRBD2 might be the D (5 bases). Per the germline V gene, CDR1 is LGHNA and CDR2 is YNFKEQ. Between the trimmed V and J ends, which lost 0 bases and 5 bases, there was a span of 16 bases. The CDR3 spans 16 residues. The CDR3 nucleotides are TGTGCCAGCAGCCAAGATCGGGATAGCAGGAGTGAGACCCAGTACTTC. Translating gives CASSQDRDSRSETQYF.

This clonotype was detected ten times or more. J is TRBJ1-2 and V is TRBV4-1; a weak D match, TRBD1 (6 bases). Between the trimmed V and J ends, which lost 0 bases and 3 bases, there was a span of 11 bases. Germline CDR1 reads MGHRA; CDR2 reads YSYEKL. The CDR3 contains 15 residues. The CDR3 reads CASSQETGAHYGYTF. DNA for the CDR3: TGCGCCAGCAGCCAAGAGACGGGGGCGCACTATGGCTACACCTTC.

Notes on this clonotype: A much more abundant neighbour one base away suggests this may be a read error. V gene TRBV7-9 combines with J gene TRBJ1-6; possible D gene TRBD1, 5 bases. This CDR3 has 14 residues. The V gene's germline CDR1 is SEHNR and CDR2 FQNEAQ (reference sequence). CDR3 loop: CASNLDISNLPLHF. In nucleotides, the CDR3 is TGTGCCAGCAACCTGGACATATCCAATTTACCCCTCCACTTT.

This clonotype has ten or more counts. J is TRBJ2-5 and V is TRBV18; possible D gene TRBD1, 6 bases. The V end lost 4 bases, the J end lost 2 bases, and 14 bases lay between the germline ends. Germline CDR1 reads KGHSH; CDR2 reads LQKENI. There are 15 residues in the CDR3. The chain's CDR3 is CASSQPWTVQETQYF. In DNA form, the CDR3 reads TGTGCCAGCTCACAGCCCTGGACAGTTCAAGAGACCCAGTACTTC. Using reference TRBV18 and TRBJ2-5 for the parts outside the CDR3, the full variable domain is NAGVMQNPRHLVRRRGQEARLRCSPMKGHSHVYWYRQLPEEGLKFMVYLQKENIIDESGMPKERFSAEFPKEGPSILRIQQVVRGDSAAYFCASSQPWTVQETQYFGPGTRLLVL.

This clonotype showed up many times. The chain has TRBV11-2 and TRBJ2-6; D may be TRBD2 (6 bases). V dropped 0 bases and J dropped 2 bases, with 11 bases sitting between them. This CDR3 spans 17 amino acids. The germline gives CDR1 SGHAT, CDR2 FQNNGV. CDR3 sequence (DNA): TGTGCCAGCAGCTTAGATAGGCGGGGCGCTGGGGCCAACGTCCTGACTTTC. As protein: CASSLDRRGAGANVLTF.

This clonotype appeared many times. The rearrangement joins TRBV29-1 to TRBJ2-3; D gene ambiguous. The length of the CDR3 is 14 residues. The ends were cut back, 2 bases at V and 5 bases at J, with 14 bases in the middle. In germline, CDR1 is SQVTM, CDR2 ANQGSEA. CDR3 coding DNA: TGCAGCGTTGAACGGCCAAGGGCACGAGATACGCAGTATTTT. Amino acids: CSVERPRARDTQYF.